Presented here are 27 T cell receptor beta chains from one specimen sequenced in a study of blood T cell repertoires in COVID-19. TCRdb keeps only in-frame clones here, not all; method: immunoSEQ multiplex PCR. Of roughly 400,000 clones listed, roughly nine tenths are singletons. Sequencing used PBMCs or T cells enriched from blood (not recorded which). These receptors were obtained from a man in his thirties or forties who had recovered from COVID-19.

The chain couples TRBV18 to TRBJ2-3; 8 nucleotides match TRBD2. Per germline, CDR1 KGHSH and CDR2 LQKENI. Trimming cost V 6 bases and J 8 bases; bases outside gene matches: 4. The CDR3 length is 12 residues. CDR3 DNA: TGTGCCAGCTCCCTCGGGGGGGGTACGCAGTATTTT. This gives the protein CASSLGGGTQYF.

In its sample, this clone was seen a few times. The chain has TRBV5-1 and TRBJ1-1; 9 positions agree with TRBD1. The germline gives CDR1 SGHRS, CDR2 YFSETQ. Unmatched junction bases numbered 2, after V lost 4 bases and J lost 1 base. The CDR3 consists of 14 residues. CDR3 nucleotides: TGCGCCAGCAGCCCGGACAGGGGGAACACTGAAGCTTTCTTT. Amino acids: CASSPDRGNTEAFF.

The rearrangement uses TRBV30 and TRBJ2-7; 8 bases are shared with TRBD1. V gave up 1 base and J gave up 5 bases; unmatched junction bases: 7. This CDR3 comprises 14 residues. Germline CDR1 is GTSNPN and CDR2 is SVGIG (reference sequence). CDR3 DNA sequence: TGTGCCTGGAGTGCCGGACAGGGCATCCACGAGCAGTACTTC. Translating it yields CAWSAGQGIHEQYF. The whole variable domain, filled in from reference TRBV30 and TRBJ2-7, reads SQTIHQWPATLVQPVGSPLSLECTVEGTSNPNLYWYRQAAGRGLQLLFYSVGIGQISSEVPQNLSASRPQDRQFILSSKKLLLSDSGFYLCAWSAGQGIHEQYFGPGTRLTVT.

The chain joins TRBV4-1 to TRBJ1-1; D perhaps matches TRBD1 (6 bases). The CDR3 totals 16 residues. Germline CDR1 and CDR2: MGHRA and YSYEKL. The ends were cut back, 2 bases at V and 1 base at J, with 14 bases in the middle. The chain's CDR3 is CASSQSSGTPNTEAFF. In nucleotides, the CDR3 is TGCGCCAGCAGCCAATCCTCCGGGACACCGAACACTGAAGCTTTCTTT.

This chain uses TRBV20-1 with TRBJ1-2, with a possible D match to TRBD1 (5 bases). Germline V gene sequence: CDR1 DFQATT, CDR2 SNEGSKA (reference sequence). V was trimmed by 1 base and J by 7 bases, leaving 7 bases between them. The CDR3 spans 11 residues. The CDR3 bases are TGCAGTGCTAGAGGGGGCCGTGGCTACACCTTC. Amino acid sequence: CSARGGRGYTF.

The V and J genes are TRBV5-1 and TRBJ1-2; D uncertain. In germline, CDR1 is SGHRS, CDR2 YFSETQ. V lost 4 bases and J lost 2, with 9 bases in between. The CDR3 covers 13 residues. The CDR3 DNA is TGCGCCAGCAGCCGCGAGTGGAACTATGGCTACACCTTC. This codes for CASSREWNYGYTF.

V usage is TRBV6-5 and J usage is TRBJ2-7; D unresolved. The length of the CDR3 is 11 residues. With 7 bases removed from V and 2 bases from J, the gap between germline ends came to 6 bases. In germline, CDR1 is MNHEY, CDR2 SVGAGI. Written as DNA, the CDR3 is TGTGCCAGCATGGGCACCTACGAGCAGTACTTC. Protein product: CASMGTYEQYF.

The genes are TRBV19 and TRBJ2-3, with 13 bases that match TRBD2. Trimming cost V 7 bases and J 6 bases; bases outside gene matches: 10. The CDR3 runs to 16 residues. Looked up from germline, CDR1 is LNHDA and CDR2 is SQIVND (reference sequence). The CDR3 nucleotides read TGTGCCAGTAAACCAACTAGCGGGAGGGCCGTTGATACGCAGTATTTT. It yields the protein CASKPTSGRAVDTQYF. Full variable domain (missing parts from reference TRBV19 and TRBJ2-3): DGGITQSPKYLFRKEGQNVTLSCEQNLNHDAMYWYRQDPGQGLRLIYYSQIVNDFQKGDIAEGYSVSREKKESFPLTVTSAQKNPTAFYLCASKPTSGRAVDTQYFGPGTRLTVL.

The V gene is TRBV5-4, the J gene TRBJ2-4; D perhaps matches TRBD1 (5 bases). Per germline, CDR1 SGHNT and CDR2 YYREEE (reference sequence). This CDR3 is built from 15 residues. V was cut by 3 bases and J by 2 bases, with 12 bases left in between. In DNA, the CDR3 is TGTGCCAGCAGCTCGGAAGGGGTAACCAAAAACATTCAGTACTTC. Its protein product is CASSSEGVTKNIQYF.

The CDR3 nucleotides are TGTGCCAGCAGCCTACAGGGGGCCAAAAACATTCAGTACTTC. Residues: CASSLQGAKNIQYF. The rearrangement joins TRBV11-2 to TRBJ2-4, with 7 bases identical to TRBD1. The V segment lost 5 bases and the J segment 1 base; nucleotides outside the gene matches: 2. Germline loops: CDR1 SGHAT, CDR2 FQNNGV. The CDR3 is made up of 14 amino acids. Together with reference TRBV11-2 and TRBJ2-4, the CDR3 gives the full variable domain: EAGVAQSPRYKIIEKRQSVAFWCNPISGHATLYWYQQILGQGPKLLIQFQNNGVVDDSQLPKDRFSAERLKGVDSTLKIQPAKLEDSAVYLCASSLQGAKNIQYFGAGTRLSVL.

V usage is TRBV11-3 and J usage is TRBJ2-7; D is possibly TRBD1 (5 bases). The CDR3 runs 13 residues. V was trimmed by 3 bases and J by 6 bases, leaving 12 bases between them. CDR1 and CDR2 from the germline V gene are SGHNT and YENEEA. The CDR3 is CASSFFPGFEQYF. CDR3 sequence (DNA): TGTGCCAGCAGCTTTTTTCCAGGGTTCGAGCAGTACTTC.

This clone was seen more than once but under ten times. Other DNA sequences of this sample code for an identical CDR3. This chain links TRBV3-1 (or the pseudogene TRBV3-2) with TRBJ2-7, with 12 bases matching TRBD2. Germline values: CDR1 LGHDT, CDR2 YNNKEL (reference sequence). Germline trimming cut 1 base from V and 4 bases from J; bases unmatched to any gene: 2. The CDR3 contains 15 residues. CDR3 coding DNA: TGTGCCAGCAGCCAAGGACTAGCGGGAGTATACGAGCAGTACTTC. Protein sequence: CASSQGLAGVYEQYF.

This CDR3 is CASSQNREMETQYF. The CDR3 DNA sequence: TGTGCCAGCAGCCAAAACCGGGAGATGGAGACCCAGTACTTC. The rearrangement links TRBV3-1 (or the pseudogene TRBV3-2) to TRBJ2-5; tentative D call: TRBD2 (6 bases). This CDR3 contains 14 residues. The V gene lost 2 bases and the J gene lost 5 bases, with 12 bases spanning the gap. CDR1 LGHDT and CDR2 YNNKEL come from the germline V gene (reference sequence).

This clone was counted a single time. This chain joins TRBV2 and TRBJ2-5; D might be TRBD2 (5 bases). Trimming left V 3 bases short and J 5 bases short, with 16 bases between. The CDR3 runs to 15 residues. Germline values: CDR1 SNHLY, CDR2 FYNNEI. The CDR3 loop reads CASSDSRPLGETQYF. The CDR3 DNA follows: TGTGCCAGCAGTGATTCGCGCCCACTAGGGGAGACCCAGTACTTC. Together with reference TRBV2 and TRBJ2-5, the CDR3 gives the full variable domain: EPEVTQTPSHQVTQMGQEVILRCVPISNHLYFYWYRQILGQKVEFLVSFYNNEISEKSEIFDDQFSVERPDGSNFTLKIRSTKLEDSAMYFCASSDSRPLGETQYFGPGTRLLVL.

The V and J genes are TRBV28 and TRBJ1-4; D uncertain. This CDR3 is 15 amino acids long. CDR1 MDHEN and CDR2 SYDVKM come from the germline V gene. Trimming removed 6 bases from V and 4 bases from J, with 15 bases in between. In DNA form, the CDR3 reads TGTGCCAGCAGGACGGCTGGCCGGGATAATGAAAAACTGTTTTTT. Translated, it gives CASRTAGRDNEKLFF.

The CDR3 spells CASSQDVGQGVSYNEQFF. Here the CDR3 DNA reads TGTGCCAGCAGCCAAGATGTCGGACAGGGGGTCTCCTACAATGAGCAGTTCTTC. The chain combines TRBV4-2 with TRBJ2-1, with 10 bases fitting TRBD1. After removal of 0 bases from V and 0 bases from J, the junction contained 5 bases not matched to a gene. Germline lookup yields CDR1 LGHNA and CDR2 YNFKEQ. CDR3 length: 18 residues.

The chain links TRBV24-1 to TRBJ2-5; 8 bases are shared with TRBD1. CDR3 size: 16 residues. Trimming cost V 3 bases and J 5 bases; bases outside gene matches: 10. Germline V gene lookup returns CDR1 KGHDR and CDR2 SFDVKD. The CDR3 sequence is CATSDKGQGARETQYF. The CDR3 coding sequence is TGTGCCACCAGTGATAAAGGGCAGGGGGCAAGGGAGACCCAGTACTTC.

This clone occurred a few times. This chain joins TRBV6-5 and TRBJ2-7; TRBD2 aligns across 7 bases. The CDR3 totals 14 residues. Trimming at V came to 4 bases and at J to 4 bases, leaving 7 bases not matched to a gene. CDR1 MNHEY and CDR2 SVGAGI come from the germline V gene. Here the CDR3 reads CASSSPGGGYEQYF. The CDR3 DNA reads as TGTGCCAGCAGTTCGCCTGGGGGGGGATACGAGCAGTACTTC.

This chain links TRBV7-9 with TRBJ1-1; 11 bases line up with TRBD1. CDR3 size: 14 residues. Germline V gene lookup returns CDR1 SEHNR and CDR2 FQNEAQ (reference sequence). With V trimmed by 8 bases and J by 3 bases, 5 bases remained unmatched. CDR3 in amino acids: CASGGTGGDTEAFF. The CDR3 DNA reads TGTGCCAGCGGCGGGACAGGGGGGGACACTGAAGCTTTCTTT.

The V gene is TRBV29-1, the J gene TRBJ2-3, with 7 positions matching TRBD1. The germline V gene has CDR1 SQVTM and CDR2 ANQGSEA. J gave up 3 bases and V 6 bases, and 6 bases lay outside the gene matches. The CDR3 covers 13 residues. The DNA for the CDR3 is TGCAGCGTGGGTAGACAGGGAACAGATACGCAGTATTTT. Translated: CSVGRQGTDTQYF.

The chain joins TRBV6-4 to TRBJ2-2; tentative D call: TRBD1 (6 bases). CDR3 length: 15 residues. CDR1 and CDR2 (germline): MRHNA, SNTAGT. Trimming stripped 3 bases from V and 6 bases from J, with 14 bases between. Here the CDR3 reads CASSESGPGAGELFF. CDR3 DNA: TGTGCCAGCAGTGAGTCGGGCCCAGGGGCCGGGGAGCTGTTTTTT.

The chain carries TRBV6-5 and TRBJ2-1; TRBD2 matches at 9 bases. Germline CDR1 and CDR2: MNHEY and SVGAGI. V lost 7 bases, J lost 3 bases, and 7 bases stayed unmatched. The CDR3 spans 15 residues. In nucleotides, the CDR3 is TGTGCCAGCAAACGACTAGCGGATATCTACAATGAGCAGTTCTTC. Translated, it gives CASKRLADIYNEQFF.

The chain has TRBV18 and TRBJ2-1; 15 positions agree with TRBD2. CDR1 KGHSH and CDR2 LQKENI come from the germline V gene. V dropped 0 bases and J dropped 1; count of bases not matched to a gene: 1. This CDR3 region has 18 residues. The CDR3 protein is CASSPPGLAGGSYNEQFF. The DNA of the CDR3 is TGTGCCAGCTCACCACCGGGACTAGCGGGAGGTTCCTACAATGAGCAGTTCTTC.

In its sample, this clone was seen a few times. The J gene is TRBJ2-1, the V gene TRBV10-3, with 12 bases matching TRBD2. This CDR3 spans 17 amino acids. J was trimmed by 6 bases and V by 11 bases; bases with no gene match: 17. CDR1 is ENHRY and CDR2 is SYGVKD in the germline V gene. The CDR3 DNA reads TGTGCCCGCCGCCCTAGCGGGAGGGCCCCATGGTGCAATGAGCAGTTCTTC. Translating it yields CARRPSGRAPWCNEQFF.

The CDR3, as DNA: TGTGCCAGCAGCTCTTGGACAGGGGGCGATGAAAAACTGTTTTTT. Amino acid sequence: CASSSWTGGDEKLFF. V and J are TRBV7-9 and TRBJ1-4; 11 bases map to TRBD1. The CDR3 totals 15 residues. With 4 bases clipped from V and 6 bases from J, the junction kept 4 bases outside the gene matches. Germline loops: CDR1 SEHNR, CDR2 FQNEAQ (reference sequence).

J is TRBJ1-2 and V is TRBV29-1; no firm D call. Germline V CDR1 and CDR2: SQVTM, ANQGSEA. The CDR3 consists of 13 residues. Between the trimmed V and J ends, which lost 4 bases and 7 bases, there was a span of 16 bases. The CDR3 nucleotides are TGCAGCGTTGTGCGAGGGATCGACGTTGGCTACACCTTC. It translates to CSVVRGIDVGYTF.

This sequence joins TRBV16 and TRBJ1-4; TRBD1 is a possible D gene (6 bases). Trimming shortened V by 5 bases and J by 6 bases, and 16 bases separated the two germline ends. The CDR3 sequence is 15 residues long. Per the germline V gene, CDR1 is KGHSY and CDR2 is FQNENV. The CDR3 nucleotides are TGTGCCAGCAGCTATCTACAGGGATGGGATGAAAAACTGTTTTTT. As protein: CASSYLQGWDEKLFF. Combining the CDR3 with reference TRBV16 and TRBJ1-4 gives the whole variable domain GEEVAQTPKHLVRGEGQKAKLYCAPIKGHSYVFWYQQVLKNEFKFLISFQNENVFDETGMPKERFSAKCLPNSPCSLEIQATKLEDSAVYFCASSYLQGWDEKLFFGSGTQLSVL.